The 7 T cell receptor beta chains below come from one sample, sequenced in a study of CD8 T cells in ankylosing spondylitis. TCRdb used MiXCR to reprocess the 5' RACE reads, holding one entry per CDR3 protein. Of some 87,000 distinct CDR3 sequences in the sample, around 30% were seen once. The sequenced material came from blood, either unsorted or a sorted T cell fraction (not recorded which). These receptors all come from a male donor with ankylosing spondylitis or in good health (not recorded which).

The rearrangement joins TRBV5-1 to TRBJ2-1; a possible D gene is TRBD2 (5 bases). Germline CDR1 reads SGHRS; CDR2 reads YFSETQ. CDR3 length equals 14 residues. Trimming took off 5 bases at V and 4 bases at J, with 13 bases between the two ends. CDR3 loop: CASRRGYTYNEQFF. CDR3 bases: TGCGCCAGCAGAAGAGGGTATACATACAATGAGCAGTTCTTC.

This clonotype was seen a handful of times. This chain connects TRBV15 to TRBJ1-2; D may be TRBD1 (5 bases). This CDR3 contains 21 residues. V lost 1 base and J lost 0, with 27 bases in between. Per germline, CDR1 LNHNV and CDR2 YYDKDF (reference sequence). In DNA, the CDR3 is TGTGCCACCAGCAGAGTAGAGCCCCGTAGGGGAGGTCTTCTGGCTAACTATGGCTACACCTTC. Protein product: CATSRVEPRRGGLLANYGYTF.

The rearrangement uses TRBV19 and TRBJ1-5; 8 positions agree with TRBD1. V was clipped by 2 bases and J by 5 bases; unmatched bases: 5. The germline V gene encodes CDR1 LNHDA and CDR2 SQIVND (reference sequence). The CDR3 sequence is 15 residues long. The CDR3 DNA sequence: TGTGCCAGTAGTATAATGGGGACAGGAGATCAGCCCCAGCATTTT. Translating it yields CASSIMGTGDQPQHF.

V and J are TRBV5-1 and TRBJ1-2, with D tentatively TRBD1 (5 bases). In germline, CDR1 is SGHRS, CDR2 YFSETQ. Trimming took off 0 bases at V and 3 bases at J, with 15 bases between the two ends. The CDR3 loop spans 16 amino acids. The CDR3 loop reads CASSLDTGGDYYGYTF. Written as DNA, the CDR3 is TGCGCCAGCAGCTTGGATACGGGGGGGGACTACTATGGCTACACCTTC.

This chain joins TRBV5-1 and TRBJ2-2, with TRBD2 identical over 9 bases. CDR1 is SGHRS, CDR2 YFSETQ, per germline. The V and J ends lost 4 bases and 6 bases, in that order; junction bases with no gene match: 10. This CDR3 is built from 16 residues. The DNA of the CDR3 is TGCGCCAGCAGCACTGGCGGTAGCGGGAGCCCCGGGGAGCTGTTTTTT. The encoded protein is CASSTGGSGSPGELFF.

This clonotype was seen more than once but under ten times. This sequence joins TRBV6-1 and TRBJ2-7; D remains unclear. Germline V gene data show CDR1 as MNHNS and CDR2 as SASEGT. V shed 3 bases and J shed 5 bases, with 5 bases lying between them. The CDR3 runs to 11 residues. The CDR3 DNA reads TGTGCCAGCAGTGAGGTAGACGAGCAGTACGTC. Amino acids: CASSEVDEQYV.

A few counts support this clonotype. This chain links TRBV5-8 with TRBJ2-1; a weak D match, TRBD2 (5 bases). Trimming cost V 1 base and J 8 bases, with 22 bases left between them. Germline lookup yields CDR1 SGHTS and CDR2 YDEGEE. The CDR3 covers 17 residues. The CDR3 nucleotides are TGTGCCAGCAGCTTGTCAATTGATGAGGGAGCCGGACATGAGCAGTTCTTC. Translated: CASSLSIDEGAGHEQFF. Variable domain in full (rest from reference TRBV5-8 and TRBJ2-1): EAGVTQSPTHLIKTRGQQATLRCSPISGHTSVYWYQQALGLGLQFLLWYDEGEERNRGNFPPRFSGRQFPNYSSELNVNALELEDSALYLCASSLSIDEGAGHEQFFGPGTRLTVL.